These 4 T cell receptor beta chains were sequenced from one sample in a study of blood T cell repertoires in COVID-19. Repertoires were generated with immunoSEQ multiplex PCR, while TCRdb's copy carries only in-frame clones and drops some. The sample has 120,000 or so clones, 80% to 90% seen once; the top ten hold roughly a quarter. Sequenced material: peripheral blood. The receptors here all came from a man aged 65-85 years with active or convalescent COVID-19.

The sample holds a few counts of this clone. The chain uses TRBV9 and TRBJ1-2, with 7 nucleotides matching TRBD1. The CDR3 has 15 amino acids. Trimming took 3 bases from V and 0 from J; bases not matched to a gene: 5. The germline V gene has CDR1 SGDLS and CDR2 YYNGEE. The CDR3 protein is CASSAGDRANYGYTF. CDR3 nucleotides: TGTGCCAGCAGCGCAGGGGACAGAGCTAACTATGGCTACACCTTC.

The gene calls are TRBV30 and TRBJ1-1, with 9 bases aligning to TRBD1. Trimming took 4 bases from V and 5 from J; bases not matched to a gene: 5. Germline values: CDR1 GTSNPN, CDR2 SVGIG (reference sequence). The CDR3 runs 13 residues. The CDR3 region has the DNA TGTGCCTGGAAGGGACAGGGAGGTACTGAAGCTTTCTTT. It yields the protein CAWKGQGGTEAFF. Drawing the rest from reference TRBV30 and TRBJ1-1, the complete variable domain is SQTIHQWPATLVQPVGSPLSLECTVEGTSNPNLYWYRQAAGRGLQLLFYSVGIGQISSEVPQNLSASRPQDRQFILSSKKLLLSDSGFYLCAWKGQGGTEAFFGQGTRLTVV.

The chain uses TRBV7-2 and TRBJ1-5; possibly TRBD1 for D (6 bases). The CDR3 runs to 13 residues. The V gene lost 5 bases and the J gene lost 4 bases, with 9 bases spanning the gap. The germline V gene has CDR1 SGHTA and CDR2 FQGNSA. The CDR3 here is CASSRDRNQPQHF. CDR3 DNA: TGTGCCAGCAGCCGTGACAGGAATCAGCCCCAGCATTTT.

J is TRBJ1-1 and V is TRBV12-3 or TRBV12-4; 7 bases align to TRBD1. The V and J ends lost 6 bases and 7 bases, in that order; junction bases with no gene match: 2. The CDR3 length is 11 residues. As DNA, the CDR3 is TGTGCCAGCAGACGGACAGGTGAAGCTTTCTTT. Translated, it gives CASRRTGEAFF.